Described below is a single T cell receptor beta chain sequence and its context. The data belong to a study of blood T cell repertoires in COVID-19. The overall study: Spain, Italy and the United States supplied samples that represented acute and convalescent COVID-19.

V was clipped by 7 bases and J by 3 bases, with 15 bases between them. Germline assignment: CDR1 SQVTM and CDR2 ANQGSEA. This CDR3 spans 13 amino acids. In the original analysis: By means of reference gene primer amplification, nucleated cell counts were estimated. The data were produced by immunoSEQ multiplex PCR, yet TCRdb's version contains in-frame clones alone and is incomplete. V, J and clone size are those of that table, while D and trimming were read from the DNA. The repertoire holds around 200,000 clones, around 90% seen once, with roughly 2.5% in the top ten. This clonotype originated in a man aged 40-50 years with active or convalescent COVID-19. Sequenced material: peripheral blood. The V and J genes are TRBV29-1 and TRBJ2-5, with D hard to call. CDR3 protein: CSGAAAVKETQYF. CDR3 DNA: TGCAGCGGCGCGGCGGCCGTGAAAGAGACCCAGTACTTC.